The 27 T cell receptor beta chains given below trace back to one sample, sequenced in a study of cytomegalovirus exposure and HLA in healthy donors. Produced via immunoSEQ multiplex PCR; TCRdb's table is partial and in-frame only. The sample has 110,000 or so clones, roughly nine tenths seen once; the top ten hold about 4.3%. Material for sequencing was PBMCs. These receptors originate from a man aged 18 to 30 in good health and CMV-seropositive.

The chain carries TRBV7-9 and TRBJ2-3; TRBD2 agrees at 11 bases. The germline CDR1 and CDR2 sequences are SEHNR and FQNEAQ (reference sequence). After removal of 3 bases from V and 4 bases from J, the junction contained 3 bases not matched to a gene. CDR3 length: 15 amino acids. The CDR3 reads CASSLTSGDPDTQYF. The CDR3 DNA is TGTGCCAGCAGCTTGACTAGCGGGGACCCAGATACGCAGTATTTT.

The chain links TRBV7-9 to TRBJ1-1, with 10 bases lining up with TRBD1. With V trimmed by 0 bases and J by 5 bases, 9 bases remained unmatched. The CDR3 contains 17 residues. Looked up from germline, CDR1 is SEHNR and CDR2 is FQNEAQ (reference sequence). The CDR3 DNA follows: TGTGCCAGCAGCTTAGCGACAGGGGGCATCATTAATACTGAAGCTTTCTTT. The encoded protein is CASSLATGGIINTEAFF.

The V call is TRBV27, the J call TRBJ2-3; no definite D call. Per germline, CDR1 MNHEY and CDR2 SMNVEV (reference sequence). The V gene lost 7 bases and the J gene lost 5 bases, with 10 bases spanning the gap. The CDR3 contains 12 residues. The CDR3 DNA follows: TGTGCCAGCACCACCACGGGAGATACGCAGTATTTT. It translates to CASTTTGDTQYF.

The chain employs TRBV5-4 and TRBJ2-1, with no clear D. Between the trimmed V and J ends, which lost 4 bases and 1 base, there was a span of 15 bases. This CDR3 spans 16 amino acids. Germline V CDR1 and CDR2: SGHNT, YYREEE (reference sequence). CDR3 bases: TGTGCCAGCAGCCTCGTAGGAGTAAGGTCCTACAATGAGCAGTTCTTC. It is translated as CASSLVGVRSYNEQFF. The whole variable domain, filled in from reference TRBV5-4 and TRBJ2-1, reads ETGVTQSPTHLIKTRGQQVTLRCSSQSGHNTVSWYQQALGQGPQFIFQYYREEENGRGNFPPRFSGLQFPNYSSELNVNALELDDSALYLCASSLVGVRSYNEQFFGPGTRLTVL.

The rearrangement joins TRBV4-1 to TRBJ1-1; maybe TRBD1 (6 bases). Germline CDR1 is MGHRA and CDR2 is YSYEKL. Trimming left V 6 bases short and J 1 base short, with 12 bases between. CDR3 length: 14 amino acids. The CDR3 region has the DNA TGCGCCAGCAGGAGCGGGACACGGAACACTGAAGCTTTCTTT. It codes for CASRSGTRNTEAFF.

This clone was counted between two and nine times. This chain joins TRBV28 and TRBJ1-3; TRBD1 is a possible D gene (5 bases). This CDR3 region has 15 residues. V lost 3 bases and J 0 bases, leaving 9 bases between the germline ends. Germline CDR1 MDHEN, CDR2 SYDVKM. As DNA, the CDR3 is TGTGCCAGCAGTTTTGGGGGGTACTCTGGAAACACCATATATTTT. Its protein product is CASSFGGYSGNTIYF. Combining the CDR3 with reference TRBV28 and TRBJ1-3 gives the whole variable domain DVKVTQSSRYLVKRTGEKVFLECVQDMDHENMFWYRQDPGLGLRLIYFSYDVKMKEKGDIPEGYSVSREKKERFSLILESASTNQTSMYLCASSFGGYSGNTIYFGEGSWLTVV.

Written as DNA, the CDR3 is TGTGCCAGCAGTTTTACAGGGGAGGGCTACACCTTC. Its translation: CASSFTGEGYTF. The chain uses TRBV28 and TRBJ1-2; TRBD1 matches at 7 bases. Trimming took 3 bases from V and 8 from J; bases not matched to a gene: 3. The CDR3 is 12 residues long. Germline V CDR1 and CDR2: MDHEN, SYDVKM.

This clone was detected only once. The chain links TRBV18 to TRBJ2-7, with D perhaps TRBD1 (6 bases). This CDR3 has 13 amino acids. V lost 2 bases, J lost 4 bases, and 9 bases lay in between. Germline-derived CDR1 and CDR2 are KGHSH and LQKENI. The CDR3 reads CASSPTRGYEQYF. DNA for the CDR3: TGTGCCAGCTCACCAACCAGGGGATACGAGCAGTACTTC.

This chain connects TRBV4-3 to TRBJ2-3; 10 bases are a match to TRBD1. The CDR3 loop spans 19 amino acids. CDR1 is LGHNA, CDR2 YSLEER, per germline. Unmatched junction bases numbered 16, after V lost 4 bases and J lost 3 bases. CDR3 nucleotide sequence: TGCGCCAGCAGCCTCCAGACGGGACAGGGGACGGGGCGGACAGATACGCAGTATTTT. Translated: CASSLQTGQGTGRTDTQYF.

CDR3 bases: TGTGCCAGCAACACAGGTTACGGTGAGCAGTTCTTC. Encoded protein: CASNTGYGEQFF. The rearrangement joins TRBV5-4 to TRBJ2-1, with D possibly being TRBD1 (5 bases). The germline V gene encodes CDR1 SGHNT and CDR2 YYREEE (reference sequence). The V and J ends lost 6 bases and 9 bases respectively, with 13 bases between them. This CDR3 contains 12 residues. Full variable domain (missing parts from reference TRBV5-4 and TRBJ2-1): ETGVTQSPTHLIKTRGQQVTLRCSSQSGHNTVSWYQQALGQGPQFIFQYYREEENGRGNFPPRFSGLQFPNYSSELNVNALELDDSALYLCASNTGYGEQFFGPGTRLTVL.

The V gene is TRBV7-9, the J gene TRBJ1-3; 8 nucleotides align to TRBD1. Per the germline V gene, CDR1 is SEHNR and CDR2 is FQNEAQ (reference sequence). V dropped 1 base and J dropped 2; count of bases not matched to a gene: 7. The CDR3 is made up of 17 amino acids. CDR3 protein: CASSLVGQGITGNTIYF. The CDR3, as DNA: TGTGCCAGCAGCTTAGTTGGACAGGGAATAACTGGAAACACCATATATTTT.

The J gene is TRBJ1-2, the V gene TRBV7-8; D is uncertain. With 9 bases removed from V and 5 bases from J, the gap between germline ends came to 13 bases. The CDR3 length is 12 residues. Germline CDR1 is SGHVS and CDR2 is FQNEAQ. The DNA for the CDR3 is TGTGCCAGTTTCCAAGGAGAGTATGGCTACACCTTC. Translation: CASFQGEYGYTF.

The chain is built from TRBV6-1 and TRBJ2-7; D is perhaps TRBD2 (7 bases). The germline V and J ends were trimmed by 5 bases and 3 bases, with 14 bases remaining between them. This CDR3 spans 14 amino acids. Germline V lookup: CDR1 MNHNS, CDR2 SASEGT. CDR3 nucleotide sequence: TGTGCCAGCAGTTTCCCCGGGGGGCTCTACGAGCAGTACTTC. Translated, it gives CASSFPGGLYEQYF.

The V call is TRBV10-3, the J call TRBJ2-1, with D unresolved. The germline V and J ends were trimmed by 10 bases and 2 bases, with 15 bases remaining between them. This CDR3 spans 14 amino acids. The germline CDR1 and CDR2 sequences are ENHRY and SYGVKD. The chain's CDR3 is CATHAGPTYNEQFF. The CDR3 DNA is TGTGCCACCCATGCAGGTCCTACCTACAATGAGCAGTTCTTC.

The chain employs TRBV15 and TRBJ1-5; possible D gene TRBD1, 5 bases. This CDR3 has 20 residues. Germline V gene sequence: CDR1 LNHNV, CDR2 YYDKDF (reference sequence). V lost 0 bases, J lost 2 bases, and 23 bases lay in between. CDR3: CATSRDGGTLLSGGNQPQHF. In DNA, the CDR3 is TGTGCCACCAGCAGAGATGGGGGGACTTTGCTTTCCGGCGGCAATCAGCCCCAGCATTTT.

The chain recombines TRBV7-2 with TRBJ2-5, with 13 bases fitting TRBD2. Germline V gives CDR1 SGHTA, CDR2 FQGNSA. This CDR3 spans 16 amino acids. With V trimmed by 6 bases and J by 4 bases, 8 bases remained unmatched. As DNA, the CDR3 is TGTGCCAGCAGTCATGGGACTAGCGGGGAAGGAGAGACCCAGTACTTC. This codes for CASSHGTSGEGETQYF.

The chain links TRBV27 to TRBJ1-3, with D maybe TRBD1 (5 bases). The germline V gene has CDR1 MNHEY and CDR2 SMNVEV (reference sequence). V lost 8 bases and J lost 0, with 8 bases in between. The CDR3 has 13 amino acids. The CDR3 reads CASGAFSGNTIYF. The CDR3 nucleotides read TGTGCCAGCGGGGCCTTCTCTGGAAACACCATATATTTT.

The chain links TRBV18 to TRBJ2-7; 8 bases are shared with TRBD1. The CDR3 spans 14 residues. Germline CDR1 reads KGHSH; CDR2 reads LQKENI. V shed 4 bases, J shed 6 bases, and the junction held 8 bases outside the gene matches. The chain's CDR3 is CASSLGQGLTEQYF. CDR3 DNA: TGTGCCAGCTCACTCGGACAGGGTCTCACCGAGCAGTACTTC. Combining the CDR3 with reference TRBV18 and TRBJ2-7 gives the whole variable domain NAGVMQNPRHLVRRRGQEARLRCSPMKGHSHVYWYRQLPEEGLKFMVYLQKENIIDESGMPKERFSAEFPKEGPSILRIQQVVRGDSAAYFCASSLGQGLTEQYFGPGTRLTVT.

This clone showed up just a few times. The V and J genes are TRBV10-1 and TRBJ1-2, with D tentatively TRBD1 (5 bases). The CDR3 is 17 residues long. In germline, CDR1 is WNHNN, CDR2 SYGVQD (reference sequence). V was clipped by 2 bases and J by 2 bases, with 18 bases between them. CDR3 region: CASSETLTGDGNYGYTF. CDR3 nucleotide sequence: TGCGCCAGCAGTGAGACCCTTACAGGAGACGGAAACTATGGCTACACCTTC.

This clone came up a few times. This chain links TRBV12-5 with TRBJ1-2, with a tentative D call TRBD1 (5 bases). The CDR3 consists of 15 residues. CDR1 is LGHNT, CDR2 FRNRAP, per germline. Between the trimmed V and J ends, which lost 2 bases and 3 bases, there was a span of 13 bases. The CDR3 region is CASGLSVGPYYGYTF. CDR3 DNA sequence: TGTGCTAGTGGTTTGTCTGTGGGGCCCTACTATGGCTACACCTTC.

A single count supports this clone. The chain links TRBV9 to TRBJ2-1, with 8 bases that match TRBD2. CDR3 length: 15 residues. CDR1 and CDR2 from the germline V gene are SGDLS and YYNGEE. With V trimmed by 0 bases and J by 4 bases, 3 bases remained unmatched. CDR3 region: CASSVDRGGYNEQFF. DNA of the CDR3: TGTGCCAGCAGCGTAGACCGGGGGGGTTACAATGAGCAGTTCTTC.

The rearrangement links TRBV10-3 to TRBJ2-7; D is possibly TRBD1 (6 bases). Trimming removed 5 bases from V and 0 bases from J, with 11 bases in between. The CDR3 loop spans 14 amino acids. Germline V lookup: CDR1 ENHRY, CDR2 SYGVKD. This CDR3 is CAISFRDISYEQYF. The CDR3 DNA follows: TGTGCCATCAGTTTCAGGGACATCTCCTACGAGCAGTACTTC.

This chain joins TRBV27 and TRBJ1-2, with TRBD1 identical over 8 bases. CDR1 is MNHEY, CDR2 SMNVEV, per germline (reference sequence). Unmatched junction bases numbered 4, after V lost 6 bases and J lost 4 bases. The CDR3 loop spans 13 amino acids. CDR3 region: CASRGQEFYGYTF. In nucleotides, the CDR3 is TGTGCCAGCAGGGGACAGGAGTTCTATGGCTACACCTTC.

This sequence joins TRBV7-9 and TRBJ2-1, with TRBD2 identical over 12 bases. The V and J ends lost 4 bases and 9 bases, in that order; junction bases with no gene match: 7. The CDR3 runs to 15 residues. Germline CDR1 is SEHNR and CDR2 is FQNEAQ (reference sequence). The CDR3 sequence: CASSSLAGGPGEQFF. The CDR3 DNA sequence: TGTGCCAGCAGCTCCCTAGCGGGGGGGCCTGGTGAGCAGTTCTTC.

The chain is built from TRBV2 and TRBJ2-1; 12 nucleotides line up with TRBD2. Germline CDR1 and CDR2: SNHLY and FYNNEI. CDR3 length: 15 amino acids. The V gene end was trimmed by 6 bases and the J gene end by 5 bases; junction bases not matched to a gene: 5. The CDR3 sequence: CASSGGLAGNNEQFF. The CDR3 nucleotides read TGTGCCAGCAGCGGAGGACTAGCGGGGAACAATGAGCAGTTCTTC.

V and J are TRBV27 and TRBJ1-1; a weak D match, TRBD1 (6 bases). The V and J ends lost 6 bases and 5 bases respectively, with 10 bases between them. Germline V gene data show CDR1 as MNHEY and CDR2 as SMNVEV (reference sequence). The CDR3 length is 12 residues. As DNA, the CDR3 is TGTGCCAGCAGGGAGGGGGGGACTGAAGCTTTCTTT. Translating gives CASREGGTEAFF.

J is TRBJ1-5 and V is TRBV5-1; possibly TRBD1 for D (5 bases). In germline, CDR1 is SGHRS, CDR2 YFSETQ. V lost 4 bases, J lost 2 bases, and 13 bases lay in between. The CDR3 runs 15 residues. CDR3 sequence reads: CASSPEGAGNQPQHF. The CDR3 DNA follows: TGCGCCAGCAGCCCCGAAGGGGCAGGCAATCAGCCCCAGCATTTT.